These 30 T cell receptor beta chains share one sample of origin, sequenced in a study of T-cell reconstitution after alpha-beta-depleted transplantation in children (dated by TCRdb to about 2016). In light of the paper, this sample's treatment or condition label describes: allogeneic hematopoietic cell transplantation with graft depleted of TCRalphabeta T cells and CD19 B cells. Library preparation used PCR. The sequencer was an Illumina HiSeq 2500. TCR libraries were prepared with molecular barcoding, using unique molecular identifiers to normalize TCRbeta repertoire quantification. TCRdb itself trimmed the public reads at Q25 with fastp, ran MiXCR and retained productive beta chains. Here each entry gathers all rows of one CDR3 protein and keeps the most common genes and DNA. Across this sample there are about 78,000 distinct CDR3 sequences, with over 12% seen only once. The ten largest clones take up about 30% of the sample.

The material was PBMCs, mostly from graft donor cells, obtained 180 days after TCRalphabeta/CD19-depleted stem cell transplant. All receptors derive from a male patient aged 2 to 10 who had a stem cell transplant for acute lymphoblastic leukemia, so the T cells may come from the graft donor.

The CDR3 region has the DNA TGTGCCAGCTCACCAAGGAACAGGGCTACCGGGGAGCTGTTTTTT. Its protein product is CASSPRNRATGELFF. The V and J genes are TRBV18 and TRBJ2-2, with D possibly TRBD1 on 6 matching bases. The CDR3 sequence is 15 residues long. V was trimmed by 2 bases and J by 5 bases, leaving 12 bases between them. Germline V gene lookup returns CDR1 KGHSH and CDR2 LQKENI.

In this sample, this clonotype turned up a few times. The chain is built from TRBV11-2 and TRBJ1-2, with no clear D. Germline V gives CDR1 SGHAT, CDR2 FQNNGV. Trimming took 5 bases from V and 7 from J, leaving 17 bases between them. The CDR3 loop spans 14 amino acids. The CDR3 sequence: CASSPPKAASGYTF. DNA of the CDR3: TGTGCCAGCAGCCCTCCGAAGGCCGCTAGTGGCTACACCTTC.

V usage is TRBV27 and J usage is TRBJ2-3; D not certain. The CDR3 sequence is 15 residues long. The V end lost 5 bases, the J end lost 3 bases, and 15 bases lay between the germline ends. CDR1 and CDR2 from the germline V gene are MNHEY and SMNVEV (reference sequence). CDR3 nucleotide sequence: TGTGCCAGCAGTCCGACGGAAATACTAACAGATACGCAGTATTTT. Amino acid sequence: CASSPTEILTDTQYF.

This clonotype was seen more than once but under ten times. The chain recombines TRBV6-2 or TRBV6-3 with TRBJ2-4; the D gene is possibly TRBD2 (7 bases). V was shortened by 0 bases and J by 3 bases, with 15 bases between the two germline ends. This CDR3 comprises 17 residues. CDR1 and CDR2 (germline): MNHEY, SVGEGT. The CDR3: CASSYSFRGAGKNIQYF. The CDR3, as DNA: TGTGCCAGCAGTTACTCGTTCCGGGGGGCCGGCAAAAACATTCAGTACTTC.

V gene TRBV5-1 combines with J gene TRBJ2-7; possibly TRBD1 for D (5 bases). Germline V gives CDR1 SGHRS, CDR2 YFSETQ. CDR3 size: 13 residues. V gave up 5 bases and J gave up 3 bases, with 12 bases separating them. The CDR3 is CASSGPRDYEQYF. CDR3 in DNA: TGCGCCAGCAGTGGCCCCAGGGACTACGAGCAGTACTTC.

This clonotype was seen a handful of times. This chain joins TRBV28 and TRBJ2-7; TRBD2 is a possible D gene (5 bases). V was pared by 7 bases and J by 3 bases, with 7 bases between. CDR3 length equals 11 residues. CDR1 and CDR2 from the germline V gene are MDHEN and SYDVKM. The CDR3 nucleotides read TGTGCCAGCACGGGGTACTACGAGCAGTACTTC. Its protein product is CASTGYYEQYF.

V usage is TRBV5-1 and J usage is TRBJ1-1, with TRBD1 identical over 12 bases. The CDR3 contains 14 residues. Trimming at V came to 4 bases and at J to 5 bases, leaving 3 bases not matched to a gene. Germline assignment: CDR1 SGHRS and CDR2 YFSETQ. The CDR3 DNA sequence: TGCGCCAGCAGCGGGGGACAGGGGGCAACTGAAGCTTTCTTT. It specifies CASSGGQGATEAFF.

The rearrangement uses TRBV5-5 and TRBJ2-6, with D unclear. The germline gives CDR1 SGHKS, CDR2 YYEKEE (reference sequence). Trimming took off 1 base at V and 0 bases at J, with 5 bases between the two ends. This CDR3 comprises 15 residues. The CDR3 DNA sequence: TGTGCCAGCAGCTTGAAGAGCTCTGGGGCCAACGTCCTGACTTTC. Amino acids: CASSLKSSGANVLTF. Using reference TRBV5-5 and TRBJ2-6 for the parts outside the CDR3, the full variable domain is DAGVTQSPTHLIKTRGQQVTLRCSPISGHKSVSWYQQVLGQGPQFIFQYYEKEERGRGNFPDRFSARQFPNYSSELNVNALLLGDSALYLCASSLKSSGANVLTFGAGSRLTVL.

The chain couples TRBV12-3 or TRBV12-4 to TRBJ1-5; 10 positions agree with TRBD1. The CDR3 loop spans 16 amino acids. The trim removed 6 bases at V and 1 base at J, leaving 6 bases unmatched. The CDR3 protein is CASSLDRGGSNQPQHF. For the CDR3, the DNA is TGTGCCAGCAGCCTGGACAGGGGGGGGAGCAATCAGCCCCAGCATTTT.

The DNA of the CDR3 is TGCAGTGCTAGATTCAGGCCAGATACGCAGTATTTT. It translates to CSARFRPDTQYF. V usage is TRBV20-1 and J usage is TRBJ2-3, with D hard to call. The CDR3 length is 12 residues. V lost 2 bases, J lost 4 bases, and 7 bases lay in between. Germline CDR1 reads DFQATT; CDR2 reads SNEGSKA (reference sequence).

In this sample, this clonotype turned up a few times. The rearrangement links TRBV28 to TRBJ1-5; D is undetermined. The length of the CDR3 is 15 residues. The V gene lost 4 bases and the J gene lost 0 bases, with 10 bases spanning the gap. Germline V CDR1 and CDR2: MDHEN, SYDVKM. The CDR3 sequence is CASSSGGYSNQPQHF. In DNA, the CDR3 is TGTGCCAGCAGTTCCGGAGGTTATAGCAATCAGCCCCAGCATTTT.

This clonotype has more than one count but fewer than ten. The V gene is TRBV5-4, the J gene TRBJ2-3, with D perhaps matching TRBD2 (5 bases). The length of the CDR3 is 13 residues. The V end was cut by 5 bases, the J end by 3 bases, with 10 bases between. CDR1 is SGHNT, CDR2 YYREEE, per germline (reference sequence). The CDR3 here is CASRPGLTDTQYF. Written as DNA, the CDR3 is TGTGCCAGCAGACCTGGACTTACAGATACGCAGTATTTT.

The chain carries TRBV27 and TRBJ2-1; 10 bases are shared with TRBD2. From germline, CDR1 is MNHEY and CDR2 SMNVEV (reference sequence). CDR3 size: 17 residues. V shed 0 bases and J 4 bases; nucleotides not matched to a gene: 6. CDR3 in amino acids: CASSLSLLAGVYNEQFF. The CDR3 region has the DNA TGTGCCAGCAGTTTATCCCTTCTAGCGGGGGTTTACAATGAGCAGTTCTTC.

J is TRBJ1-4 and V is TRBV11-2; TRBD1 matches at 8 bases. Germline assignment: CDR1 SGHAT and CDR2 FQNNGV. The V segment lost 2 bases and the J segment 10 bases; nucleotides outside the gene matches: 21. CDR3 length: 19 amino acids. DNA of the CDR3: TGTGCCAGCAGCTTAAGGAATCGTCCCGGACAGGGAAGTATGGGAAAACTGTTTTTT. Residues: CASSLRNRPGQGSMGKLFF.

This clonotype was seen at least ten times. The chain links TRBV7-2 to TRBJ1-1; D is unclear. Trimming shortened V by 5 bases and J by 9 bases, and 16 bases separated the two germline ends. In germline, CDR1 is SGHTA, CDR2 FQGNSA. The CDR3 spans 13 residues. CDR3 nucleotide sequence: TGTGCCAGCAGCCGGACTTCCACCCGAAAAGCTTTCTTT. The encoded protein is CASSRTSTRKAFF. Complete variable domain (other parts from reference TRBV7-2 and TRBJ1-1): GAGVSQSPSNKVTEKGKDVELRCDPISGHTALYWYRQSLGQGLEFLIYFQGNSAPDKSGLPSDRFSAERTGGSVSTLTIQRTQQEDSAVYLCASSRTSTRKAFFGQGTRLTVV.

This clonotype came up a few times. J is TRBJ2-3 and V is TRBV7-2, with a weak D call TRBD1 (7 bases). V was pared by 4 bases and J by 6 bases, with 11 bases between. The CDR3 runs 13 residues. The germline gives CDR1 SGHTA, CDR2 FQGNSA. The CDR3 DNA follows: TGTGCCAGCAGCTGGAGGGGGCAGGATACGCAGTATTTT. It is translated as CASSWRGQDTQYF. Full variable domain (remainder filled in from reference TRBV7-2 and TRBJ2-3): GAGVSQSPSNKVTEKGKDVELRCDPISGHTALYWYRQSLGQGLEFLIYFQGNSAPDKSGLPSDRFSAERTGGSVSTLTIQRTQQEDSAVYLCASSWRGQDTQYFGPGTRLTVL.

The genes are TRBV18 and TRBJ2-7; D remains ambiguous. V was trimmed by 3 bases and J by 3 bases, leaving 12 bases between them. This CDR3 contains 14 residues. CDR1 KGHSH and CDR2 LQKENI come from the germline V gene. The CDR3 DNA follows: TGTGCCAGCTCACCCAAAAGTTCGGGCTACGAGCAGTACTTC. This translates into CASSPKSSGYEQYF. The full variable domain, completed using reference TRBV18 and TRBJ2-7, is NAGVMQNPRHLVRRRGQEARLRCSPMKGHSHVYWYRQLPEEGLKFMVYLQKENIIDESGMPKERFSAEFPKEGPSILRIQQVVRGDSAAYFCASSPKSSGYEQYFGPGTRLTVT.

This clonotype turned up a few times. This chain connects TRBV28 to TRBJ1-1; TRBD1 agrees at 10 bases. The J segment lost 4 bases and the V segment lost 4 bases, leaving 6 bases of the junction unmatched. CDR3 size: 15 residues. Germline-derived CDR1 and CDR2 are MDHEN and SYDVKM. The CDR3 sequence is CASSSRQGASTEAFF. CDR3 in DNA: TGTGCCAGCAGTTCCAGACAGGGGGCGAGCACTGAAGCTTTCTTT.

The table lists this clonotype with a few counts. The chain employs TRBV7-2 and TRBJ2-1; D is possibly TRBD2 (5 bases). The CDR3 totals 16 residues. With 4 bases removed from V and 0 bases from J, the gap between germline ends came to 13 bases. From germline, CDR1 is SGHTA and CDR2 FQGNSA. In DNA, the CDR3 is TGTGCCAGCAGCTCGGGGAGCCTGAGCTCCTACAATGAGCAGTTCTTC. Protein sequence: CASSSGSLSSYNEQFF.

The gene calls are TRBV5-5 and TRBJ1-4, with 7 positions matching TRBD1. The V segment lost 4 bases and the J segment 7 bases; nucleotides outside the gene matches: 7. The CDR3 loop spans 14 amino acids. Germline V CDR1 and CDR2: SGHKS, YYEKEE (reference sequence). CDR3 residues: CASSPYRGREKLFF. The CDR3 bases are TGTGCCAGCAGCCCCTACAGGGGTCGTGAAAAACTGTTTTTT.

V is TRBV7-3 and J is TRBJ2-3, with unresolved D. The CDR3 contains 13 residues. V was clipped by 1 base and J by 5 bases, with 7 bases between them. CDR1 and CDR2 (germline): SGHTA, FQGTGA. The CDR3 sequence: CASSLNKGDTQYF. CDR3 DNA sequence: TGTGCCAGCAGCTTAAACAAGGGAGATACGCAGTATTTT.

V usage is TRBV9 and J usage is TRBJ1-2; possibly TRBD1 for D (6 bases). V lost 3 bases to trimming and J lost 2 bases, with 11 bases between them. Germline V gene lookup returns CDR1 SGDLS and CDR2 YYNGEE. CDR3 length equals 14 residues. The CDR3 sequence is CASSARGGNYGYTF. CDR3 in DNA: TGTGCCAGCAGCGCCAGGGGAGGGAACTATGGCTACACCTTC. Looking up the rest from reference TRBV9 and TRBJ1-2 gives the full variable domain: DSGVTQTPKHLITATGQRVTLRCSPRSGDLSVYWYQQSLDQGLQFLIQYYNGEERAKGNILERFSAQQFPDLHSELNLSSLELGDSALYFCASSARGGNYGYTFGSGTRLTVV.

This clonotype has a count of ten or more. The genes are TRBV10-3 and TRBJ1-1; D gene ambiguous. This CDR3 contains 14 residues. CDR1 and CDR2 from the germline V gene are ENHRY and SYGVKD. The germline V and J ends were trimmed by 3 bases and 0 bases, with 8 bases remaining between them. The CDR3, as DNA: TGTGCCATCAGTGATCCAGTGTTGAACACTGAAGCTTTCTTT. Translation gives CAISDPVLNTEAFF.

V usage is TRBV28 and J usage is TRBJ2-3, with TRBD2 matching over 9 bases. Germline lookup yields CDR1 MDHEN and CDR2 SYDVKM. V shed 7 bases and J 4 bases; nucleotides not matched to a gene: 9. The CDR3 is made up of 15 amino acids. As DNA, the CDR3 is TGTGCCAGCACTAGAGCGGGGGGAGGGGCAGATACGCAGTATTTT. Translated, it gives CASTRAGGGADTQYF.

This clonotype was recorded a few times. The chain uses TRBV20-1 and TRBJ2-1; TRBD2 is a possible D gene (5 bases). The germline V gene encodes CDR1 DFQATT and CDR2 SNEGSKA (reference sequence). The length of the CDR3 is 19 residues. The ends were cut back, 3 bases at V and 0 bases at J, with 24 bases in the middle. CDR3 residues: CSASGRYAAEEVSYNEQFF. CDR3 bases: TGCAGTGCTAGCGGCCGGTACGCGGCCGAGGAGGTCTCCTACAATGAGCAGTTCTTC.

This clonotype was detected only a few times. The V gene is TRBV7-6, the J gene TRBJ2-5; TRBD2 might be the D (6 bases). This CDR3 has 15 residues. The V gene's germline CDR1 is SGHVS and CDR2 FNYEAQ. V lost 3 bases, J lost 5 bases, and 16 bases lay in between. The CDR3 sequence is CASSLGHQRAETQYF. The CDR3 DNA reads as TGTGCCAGCAGCTTGGGCCACCAGCGGGCGGAGACCCAGTACTTC.

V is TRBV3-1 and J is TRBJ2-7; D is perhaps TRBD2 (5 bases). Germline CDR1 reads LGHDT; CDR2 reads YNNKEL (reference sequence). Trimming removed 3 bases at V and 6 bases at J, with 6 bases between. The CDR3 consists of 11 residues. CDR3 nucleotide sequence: TGTGCCAGCAGCCATGGAGGCGAGCAGTACTTC. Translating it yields CASSHGGEQYF.

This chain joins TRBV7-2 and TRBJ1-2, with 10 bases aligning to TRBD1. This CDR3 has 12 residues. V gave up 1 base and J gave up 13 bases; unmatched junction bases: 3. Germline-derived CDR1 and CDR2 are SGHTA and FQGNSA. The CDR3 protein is CASSLVDRGGTF. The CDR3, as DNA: TGTGCCAGCAGCTTAGTGGACAGGGGGGGCACCTTC.

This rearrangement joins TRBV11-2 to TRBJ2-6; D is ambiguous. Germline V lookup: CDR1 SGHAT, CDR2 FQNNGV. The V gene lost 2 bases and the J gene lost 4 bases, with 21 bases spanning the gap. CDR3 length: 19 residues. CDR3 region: CASSLPRQIVFPGANVLTF. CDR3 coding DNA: TGTGCCAGCAGCTTACCTCGTCAGATAGTCTTTCCAGGGGCCAACGTCCTGACTTTC. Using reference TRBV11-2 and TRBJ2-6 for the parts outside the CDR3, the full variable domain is EAGVAQSPRYKIIEKRQSVAFWCNPISGHATLYWYQQILGQGPKLLIQFQNNGVVDDSQLPKDRFSAERLKGVDSTLKIQPAKLEDSAVYLCASSLPRQIVFPGANVLTFGAGSRLTVL.

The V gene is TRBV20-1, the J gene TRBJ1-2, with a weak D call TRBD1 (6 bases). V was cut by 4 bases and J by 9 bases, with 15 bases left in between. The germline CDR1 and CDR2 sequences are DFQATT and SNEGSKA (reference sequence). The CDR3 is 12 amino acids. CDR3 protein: CSATQGPSSYTF. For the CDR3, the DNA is TGCAGTGCTACCCAGGGGCCCTCCAGCTACACCTTC.